This TCR beta chain was sequenced for a study of blood T cell repertoires in COVID-19. Study-wide context: The United States, Italy and Spain supplied acute and convalescent COVID-19 samples. PBMCs, B-cell-depleted T cells, or T cells were the source of the cDNA or gDNA that made up the material.

Authors' methods: The assay estimated nucleated cells by amplifying reference gene primers. Profiling relied on immunoSEQ multiplex PCR, and the TCRdb table lists in-frame clones only, not all of them. The D gene and trimming were derived from the DNA, and the V and J assignments and clone size from that table. The repertoire holds fewer than 110,000 clones, 85% seen once, with approximately 2% in the top ten. Germline values: CDR1 MNHEY, CDR2 SVGAGI. CDR3 length: 14 amino acids. The ends were cut back, 5 bases at V and 0 bases at J, with 8 bases in the middle. The chain has TRBV6-5 and TRBJ1-3; D not resolved. The source of this sequence is a woman in her sixties or seventies with active or convalescent COVID-19. The sequencing input was peripheral blood. The CDR3, as DNA: TGTGCCAGCAGTCCGTATCCCTCTGGAAACACCATATATTTT. Encoded protein: CASSPYPSGNTIYF.